Sequencing of this T cell receptor (beta chain) was carried out in a study of blood T cell repertoires in COVID-19 (dated by TCRdb to about 2020). At the level of the whole study: The collaborator samples originated in the United States, Italy and Spain and spanned the acute and convalescent phases of COVID-19. The prospective study material was composed of cDNA or gDNA derived from T cells, B-cell-depleted T cells, or PBMCs. Deeply sampled blood TCRbeta repertoires from subjects exposed to, actively infected with, or recovered from COVID-19 were included in the dataset. The repertoires were made available in a free public database intended to serve as a resource for research on the immune response to SARS-CoV-2. Samples came from the ongoing ImmuneRACE study (first 160 participants) plus 1,254 subjects from 6 global collaborators. Sample metadata almost always included a de-identified subject ID, COVID-19 status, age in years and sex. Where available, HLA class I and class II types were obtained from metadata supplied by the sample provider rather than from assay-based typing.

TCRbeta CDR3 regions were amplified from genomic DNA by means of the immunoSEQ Assay, a bias-controlled multiplex PCR. Processing in the source paper ran as follows. The number of nucleated cells in each sample was estimated by amplification of reference gene primers within the assay. To quantify the absolute abundance of each unique TCRbeta CDR3 rearrangement, sequence reads were collapsed and filtered. For each sample, productive Simpson clonality was calculated as the square root of Simpson's diversity index over productive rearrangements. In its TCRdb copy, this immuneACCESS table keeps in-frame sequences only and misses some clones. Where compared with another copy, unresolved V genes explain less than half of these, and the others have no known cause. V and J calls and clone size are those listed in that table; D and trimming were worked out from the DNA. This sample lists around 32,000 clones; approximately 95% were detected once. The ten biggest clones cover around 0.9% of the sample.

In the case of this clone: Its recognized antigen is unknown. The record has no base qualities; no much larger clone is one base away.

Whole blood was collected in K2EDTA tubes by collaborating institutions according to the institutions' own protocols. For TCRbeta analysis, collaborator samples were shipped as frozen whole blood, as isolated PBMCs, or as DNA extracted from either sample type. The investigation overall reported the following: The quantity of clinical and demographic metadata differed by source and by participant and was supplied without curation.

This clonotype was obtained from a male donor with active COVID-19. The sequencing sample was made of peripheral blood.

The CDR3 protein sequence reads: CASRLPGQGAPLHF. The nucleotide sequence reads as follows: TGTGCCAGCAGACTTCCGGGACAGGGAGCGCCCCTCCACTTT. The sequence joins TRBV25-1 to TRBJ1-6, and 9 junction bases match TRBD1. Germline trimming: 6 bases from V, 13 bases from J; junction bases outside gene matches: 10. The germline V gene supplies CDR1 MGHDK and CDR2 SYGVNS. Taken from cysteine to phenylalanine, the CDR3 has 14 residues. The DNA shown is the 42-base CDR3, in frame from base 1.